This passage covers 12 T cell receptor beta chains from one sample sequenced in a study of shared clonotypes between healthy human individuals. Produced via immunoSEQ multiplex PCR; TCRdb's table is partial and in-frame only. This sample has some 2 million clones, with around 95% found just once. The sequenced sample was naive CD4+ T cells sorted from blood. Subset denoted: CD45RA+ positively selected. The receptors were gathered from a man aged 18 to 30 in good health.

The chain joins TRBV6-1 to TRBJ1-3; D not resolved. This CDR3 has 16 amino acids. Trimming stripped 2 bases from V and 0 bases from J, with 11 bases between. Per the germline V gene, CDR1 is MNHNS and CDR2 is SASEGT. The DNA for the CDR3 is TGTGCCAGCAGTGAACTCCCGGTTTACTCTGGAAACACCATATATTTT. Its protein product is CASSELPVYSGNTIYF.

This clone has more than one count but fewer than ten. Other DNA sequences of this sample code for an identical CDR3. This chain's CDR3 is CAWSRMNTEAFF. CDR3 nucleotides: TGTGCCTGGAGTCGGATGAACACTGAAGCTTTCTTT. The chain combines TRBV30 with TRBJ1-1, with D uncertain. Germline V CDR1 and CDR2: GTSNPN, SVGIG (reference sequence). V lost 2 bases, J lost 0 bases, and 4 bases lay in between. This CDR3 is 12 amino acids long. Filled out from reference TRBV30 and TRBJ1-1, the complete variable domain reads SQTIHQWPATLVQPVGSPLSLECTVEGTSNPNLYWYRQAAGRGLQLLFYSVGIGQISSEVPQNLSASRPQDRQFILSSKKLLLSDSGFYLCAWSRMNTEAFFGQGTRLTVV.

The chain couples TRBV6-6 to TRBJ2-7; weak D call: TRBD2 (5 bases). The CDR3 contains 12 residues. The V end lost 6 bases, the J end lost 3 bases, and 9 bases lay between the germline ends. Per germline, CDR1 MNHNY and CDR2 SVGAGI (reference sequence). The CDR3 DNA is TGTGCCAGCAGCTCGGGGATCTACGAGCAGTACTTC. Translation: CASSSGIYEQYF.

The genes are TRBV11-2 and TRBJ1-4; TRBD1 might be the D (5 bases). The CDR3 totals 13 residues. Trimming shortened V by 5 bases and J by 6 bases, and 10 bases separated the two germline ends. CDR1 is SGHAT and CDR2 is FQNNGV in the germline V gene. CDR3 nucleotide sequence: TGTGCCAGCAGCCGGGGGTCTTATGAAAAACTGTTTTTT. Protein: CASSRGSYEKLFF.

The V and J genes are TRBV30 and TRBJ1-6; 8 bases fit TRBD1. Looked up from germline, CDR1 is GTSNPN and CDR2 is SVGIG (reference sequence). The CDR3 consists of 15 residues. V dropped 5 bases and J dropped 7; count of bases not matched to a gene: 10. CDR3 protein: CAWAHGTGLNSPLHF. The CDR3 nucleotides are TGTGCCTGGGCCCACGGGACAGGACTAAATTCACCCCTCCACTTT.

This chain links TRBV4-2 with TRBJ2-2; D call uncertain. The CDR3 runs to 15 residues. The germline V and J ends were trimmed by 1 base and 7 bases, with 13 bases remaining between them. From germline, CDR1 is LGHNA and CDR2 YNFKEQ. The DNA for the CDR3 is TGTGCCAGCAGCCAAGGATACCAGTCGGGCGGGGAGCTGTTTTTT. It translates to CASSQGYQSGGELFF.

The genes are TRBV18 and TRBJ2-2; TRBD1 matches 7 bases. The germline V gene has CDR1 KGHSH and CDR2 LQKENI. V lost 4 bases and J lost 3; bases outside the gene matches: 2. The CDR3 extends over 14 amino acids. The CDR3 is CASSQGTDTGELFF. For the CDR3, the DNA is TGTGCCAGCTCACAAGGGACAGACACCGGGGAGCTGTTTTTT.

Concerning this clone: The identical CDR3 is also encoded by other nucleotide sequences in the sample. This chain uses TRBV18 with TRBJ1-1; the match to TRBD1 covers 7 bases. J was trimmed by 1 base and V by 6 bases; bases with no gene match: 5. Germline V gene data show CDR1 as KGHSH and CDR2 as LQKENI. This CDR3 has 14 residues. This CDR3 is CASSPGTANTEAFF. CDR3 bases: TGTGCCAGCTCCCCCGGGACAGCGAACACTGAAGCTTTCTTT.

V is TRBV19 and J is TRBJ1-2; D possibly corresponds to TRBD1 (5 bases). Germline V gene sequence: CDR1 LNHDA, CDR2 SQIVND (reference sequence). This CDR3 comprises 14 residues. V dropped 5 bases and J dropped 8 bases, with 18 bases sitting between them. This chain's CDR3 is CASSGLAGWKGYTF. In DNA form, the CDR3 reads TGTGCCAGTAGTGGTTTGGCAGGGTGGAAAGGCTACACCTTC.

The genes are TRBV6-5 and TRBJ2-6, with D possibly matching TRBD2 (5 bases). The CDR3 is 15 amino acids. Germline V lookup: CDR1 MNHEY, CDR2 SVGAGI. The V end lost 4 bases, the J end lost 4 bases, and 11 bases lay between the germline ends. The CDR3 is CASSSTGVGANVLTF. The CDR3 region has the DNA TGTGCCAGCAGTTCTACCGGGGTCGGGGCCAACGTCCTGACTTTC.

This clone was recorded only once. This chain uses TRBV6-1 with TRBJ1-1; D unresolved. Trimming left V 2 bases short and J 1 base short, with 11 bases between. The germline V gene has CDR1 MNHNS and CDR2 SASEGT. The CDR3 runs to 15 residues. CDR3: CASSEKKVGNTEAFF. Here the CDR3 DNA reads TGTGCCAGCAGTGAAAAAAAGGTCGGGAACACTGAAGCTTTCTTT.

The rearrangement links TRBV9 to TRBJ2-1; tentatively, D is TRBD2 (5 bases). Trimming cost V 4 bases and J 3 bases, with 23 bases left between them. The CDR3 is 18 amino acids. Germline V gives CDR1 SGDLS, CDR2 YYNGEE. The CDR3 DNA reads TGTGCCAGCAGCTCTCAACGTAGAGCGGAGCTTATCTACAATGAGCAGTTCTTC. Translated: CASSSQRRAELIYNEQFF.